This TCR beta chain was retrieved from a study of T-cell memory formation after mild COVID-19. Study context: In these data, TCR clusters were largely donor specific.

TCRdb re-analysed the 5' RACE reads in MiXCR, keeping a single row per CDR3 protein. The sample has approximately 430,000 distinct CDR3 sequences, 20% to 30% seen once; the top ten hold about an eighth. The CDR3 is made up of 14 amino acids. The junction had 5 bases not matched to a gene; V was cut back by 4 bases and J by 3 bases. Germline CDR1 and CDR2: LGHNA and YNFKEQ. Study results and limitations: Clones from the second wave (peaking day 37) had unconfirmed SARS-CoV-2 specificity. Contracting CD8+ clones were enriched in EMRA, CD4+ mainly in CM and EM. Among clones contracting day 15 to 85, CD4/CD8 was balanced, whereas later expanders leaned CD4+.

Of note for this clonotype: Antigen unknown.

Material for sequencing was PBMCs or a T cell subset sorted from them (not recorded which). The chain is built from TRBV4-2 and TRBJ2-7, with 8 nucleotides matching TRBD1. The clonotype was recovered from an adult woman who had mild COVID-19 (a few samples of this study predate the infection). Cell type and time point are not known. The CDR3 region has the DNA TGTGCCAGCAGCCGGGGACAGGTTGACTACGAGCAGTACTTC. The encoded protein is CASSRGQVDYEQYF.